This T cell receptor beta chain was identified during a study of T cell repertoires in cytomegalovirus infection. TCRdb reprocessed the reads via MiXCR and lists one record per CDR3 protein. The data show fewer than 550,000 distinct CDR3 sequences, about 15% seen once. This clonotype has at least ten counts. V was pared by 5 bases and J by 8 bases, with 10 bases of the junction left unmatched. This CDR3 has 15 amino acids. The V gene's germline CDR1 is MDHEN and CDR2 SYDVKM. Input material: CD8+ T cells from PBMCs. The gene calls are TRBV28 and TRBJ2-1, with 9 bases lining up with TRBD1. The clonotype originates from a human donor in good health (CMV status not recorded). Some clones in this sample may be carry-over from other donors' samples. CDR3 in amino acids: CASSPQDRGEDEQFF. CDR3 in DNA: TGTGCCAGCAGTCCCCAGGACAGGGGTGAGGATGAGCAGTTCTTC. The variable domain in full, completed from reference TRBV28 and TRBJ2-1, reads DVKVTQSSRYLVKRTGEKVFLECVQDMDHENMFWYRQDPGLGLRLIYFSYDVKMKEKGDIPEGYSVSREKKERFSLILESASTNQTSMYLCASSPQDRGEDEQFFGPGTRLTVL.